This TCR beta chain was obtained from a study of Ad26.COV2.S vaccination and SARS-CoV-2 variants. The CDR3 runs 15 residues. The V end lost 5 bases, the J end lost 0 bases, and 15 bases lay between the germline ends. This table comes from immunoSEQ multiplex PCR, and its TCRdb copy is limited to in-frame clones, with some not included. The sample has some 250,000 clones, roughly 88% seen once; the top ten hold roughly 10%. As to treatment: around 19 received Ad26.COV2.S at low or high dose, single or two shots; about 5 received placebo; per-sample allocation not given. Sampling was performed 63 days after the first vaccine or placebo injection.

The chain couples TRBV5-3 to TRBJ2-7, with D possibly being TRBD1 or TRBD2 (5 bases each). TRBV5-3 is flagged as an ORF with uncertain function. The TCR comes from a person between 18 and 65 years old who received the Ad26.COV2.S COVID-19 vaccine or a placebo. The sample consisted of peripheral blood, taken in a trial of Ad26.COV2.S vaccine versus placebo. DNA for the CDR3: TGTGCCAGAAGGGCCGGGACGGATAGCTCCTACGAGCAGTACTTC. The encoded protein is CARRAGTDSSYEQYF.